The 21 T cell receptor beta chains below all came from one sample that was sequenced in a study of early stage breast cancer tumors. Clones were read by immunoSEQ multiplex PCR, and TCRdb kept only the in-frame ones, dropping some. The repertoire consists of about 24,000 clones, with roughly two thirds occurring once and the leading ten covering around 9.4%. The sequencing input was breast tumor tissue. These receptors originate from a person between 55 and 70 years old with breast cancer.

The gene calls are TRBV28 and TRBJ2-7, with D possibly matching TRBD2 (6 bases). This CDR3 comprises 14 residues. The germline V gene encodes CDR1 MDHEN and CDR2 SYDVKM. The germline V and J ends were trimmed by 5 bases and 0 bases, with 11 bases remaining between them. The CDR3, as DNA: TGTGCCAGCAGTCGGGAGACTTTCTCCTACGAGCAGTACTTC. Protein sequence: CASSRETFSYEQYF.

In nucleotides, the CDR3 is TGTGCCAGCGGGGACACTTATTCTGGAAACACCATATATTTT. It is translated as CASGDTYSGNTIYF. V and J are TRBV2 and TRBJ1-3, with D tentatively TRBD1 (6 bases). This CDR3 has 14 amino acids. Germline loops: CDR1 SNHLY, CDR2 FYNNEI. The ends were cut back, 8 bases at V and 1 base at J, with 12 bases in the middle.

The chain links TRBV7-2 to TRBJ2-7, with 8 positions matching TRBD1. The V gene's germline CDR1 is SGHTA and CDR2 FQGNSA. V lost 4 bases, J lost 3 bases, and 2 bases stayed unmatched. This CDR3 is built from 13 residues. CDR3 nucleotides: TGTGCCAGCAGCTGGGGGACAGGCTACGAGCAGTACTTC. This sequence encodes CASSWGTGYEQYF.

This clone was observed a few times. V gene TRBV19 combines with J gene TRBJ1-1; TRBD1 matches 9 bases. The ends lost 6 bases at V and 4 bases at J; junction bases unmatched: 6. There are 14 residues in the CDR3. CDR1 is LNHDA, CDR2 SQIVND, per germline (reference sequence). DNA for the CDR3: TGTGCCAGTAGAGGACAGGGGTCGGGCACTGAAGCTTTCTTT. This gives the protein CASRGQGSGTEAFF.

The chain couples TRBV6-5 to TRBJ1-2; 7 positions agree with TRBD1. Germline assignment: CDR1 MNHEY and CDR2 SVGAGI. This CDR3 spans 16 amino acids. V dropped 2 bases and J dropped 4; count of bases not matched to a gene: 10. In DNA form, the CDR3 reads TGTGCCAGCAGTTACACCCGGACAGGCGGTGGCTATGGCTACACCTTC. Residues: CASSYTRTGGGYGYTF.

The count of this clone is one. The chain recombines TRBV6-6 with TRBJ1-1; D perhaps matches TRBD1 (5 bases). Germline assignment: CDR1 MNHNY and CDR2 SVGAGI (reference sequence). The CDR3 spans 15 residues. V was clipped by 2 bases and J by 6 bases, with 16 bases between them. In DNA form, the CDR3 reads TGTGCCAGCAGTTACGATGCAGGCATGGGGCCTGAAGCTTTCTTT. It codes for CASSYDAGMGPEAFF.

This sequence joins TRBV18 and TRBJ2-5, with a weak D call TRBD1 (6 bases). Germline assignment: CDR1 KGHSH and CDR2 LQKENI. Trimming stripped 2 bases from V and 4 bases from J, with 14 bases between. This CDR3 region has 15 residues. The CDR3 coding sequence is TGTGCCAGCTCACCAGGCACAGGGAGTCCAGAGACCCAGTACTTC. It is translated as CASSPGTGSPETQYF.

The chain employs TRBV20-1 and TRBJ1-1; the D is unclear. The V and J ends lost 2 bases and 4 bases respectively, with 2 bases between them. Germline V gives CDR1 DFQATT, CDR2 SNEGSKA (reference sequence). This CDR3 comprises 10 residues. DNA of the CDR3: TGCAGTGCTAGACTCACTGAAGCTTTCTTT. It translates to CSARLTEAFF.

The rearrangement joins TRBV9 to TRBJ2-5, with TRBD2 as a possible D gene (6 bases). The CDR3 runs to 13 residues. Germline values: CDR1 SGDLS, CDR2 YYNGEE. V was cut by 6 bases and J by 5 bases, with 14 bases left in between. The CDR3 reads CASTPGLAETQYF. Here the CDR3 DNA reads TGTGCCAGCACCCCGGGGCTAGCGGAGACCCAGTACTTC.

The CDR3 nucleotides read TGCAGCGTTTCCAGAGCGGGAGGACAAGAGACCCAGTACTTC. Protein: CSVSRAGGQETQYF. This chain connects TRBV29-1 to TRBJ2-5; 9 bases fit TRBD2. J lost 2 bases, V lost 5 bases, and 6 bases had no gene match. This CDR3 spans 14 amino acids. In germline, CDR1 is SQVTM, CDR2 ANQGSEA.

This rearrangement joins TRBV10-3 to TRBJ2-7; D is perhaps TRBD2 (6 bases). Trimming shortened V by 2 bases and J by 5 bases, and 10 bases separated the two germline ends. The CDR3 length is 13 residues. Germline-derived CDR1 and CDR2 are ENHRY and SYGVKD. CDR3: CAISEETGDEQYF. Written as DNA, the CDR3 is TGTGCCATCAGTGAGGAAACGGGGGACGAGCAGTACTTC.

Turning to this clone: The sample has other DNA sequences that encode this CDR3 too. The chain recombines TRBV29-1 with TRBJ1-3; TRBD1 aligns across 7 bases. The V gene's germline CDR1 is SQVTM and CDR2 ANQGSEA. Germline trimming cut 4 bases from V and 4 bases from J; bases unmatched to any gene: 7. The CDR3 loop spans 14 amino acids. In DNA, the CDR3 is TGCAGCGTTGGCTTAGGACAGGTCGGAAACACCATATATTTT. Encoded protein: CSVGLGQVGNTIYF.

The J gene is TRBJ2-7, the V gene TRBV6-6, with unresolved D. This CDR3 region has 12 residues. From germline, CDR1 is MNHNY and CDR2 SVGAGI (reference sequence). Trimming left V 4 bases short and J 9 bases short, with 13 bases between. The CDR3 nucleotides read TGTGCCAGCAGTTCGAGTAGTACCGGGCAGTACTTC. Translation: CASSSSSTGQYF.

This rearrangement joins TRBV19 to TRBJ2-1, with 7 bases matching TRBD2. The V and J ends lost 8 bases and 0 bases, in that order; junction bases with no gene match: 7. This CDR3 contains 15 residues. Germline V CDR1 and CDR2: LNHDA, SQIVND (reference sequence). This chain's CDR3 is CASATSANSYNEQFF. The CDR3 DNA reads TGTGCCAGTGCTACTAGCGCTAACTCCTACAATGAGCAGTTCTTC.

The chain links TRBV4-3 to TRBJ2-3, with 8 bases aligning to TRBD1. Germline CDR1 LGHNA, CDR2 YSLEER. V shed 4 bases and J 3 bases; nucleotides not matched to a gene: 6. This CDR3 spans 15 amino acids. Here the CDR3 DNA reads TGCGCCAGCAGCCTCGGGACAGGAGATACAGATACGCAGTATTTT. Protein product: CASSLGTGDTDTQYF.

A few counts support this clone. V and J are TRBV11-2 and TRBJ2-7, with a weak D call TRBD2 (7 bases). The V gene lost 5 bases and the J gene lost 0 bases, with 14 bases spanning the gap. The CDR3 is 15 amino acids. Germline V gene data show CDR1 as SGHAT and CDR2 as FQNNGV. The CDR3, as DNA: TGTGCCAGCAGCCCACCGGGGGGCTACTCCTACGAGCAGTACTTC. Protein sequence: CASSPPGGYSYEQYF.

The rearrangement uses TRBV7-3 and TRBJ2-1; TRBD2 matches 7 bases. Germline V lookup: CDR1 SGHTA, CDR2 FQGTGA. This CDR3 is 15 amino acids long. V was clipped by 5 bases and J by 0 bases; unmatched bases: 4. Written as DNA, the CDR3 is TGTGCCAGCAGCCTAGCGGCCGGCTCCTACAATGAGCAGTTCTTC. Translation gives CASSLAAGSYNEQFF.

This chain joins TRBV28 and TRBJ2-2, with D hard to call. The V gene lost 3 bases and the J gene lost 1 base, with 6 bases spanning the gap. CDR1 is MDHEN and CDR2 is SYDVKM in the germline V gene. The CDR3 loop spans 14 amino acids. CDR3 DNA sequence: TGTGCCAGCAGTTTGGTACTGAACACCGGGGAGCTGTTTTTT. Encoded protein: CASSLVLNTGELFF.

To note about this clone: Other DNA sequences within the sample encode an identical CDR3. The chain couples TRBV5-1 to TRBJ1-2; 7 nucleotides agree with TRBD1. Germline V gene sequence: CDR1 SGHRS, CDR2 YFSETQ. J lost 5 bases, V lost 5 bases, and 3 bases had no gene match. The CDR3 extends over 12 amino acids. In nucleotides, the CDR3 is TGCGCCAGCAGTGAGGGGGCTTATGGCTACACCTTC. This sequence encodes CASSEGAYGYTF.

The chain is built from TRBV18 and TRBJ1-5; 9 bases match TRBD1. Germline CDR1 KGHSH, CDR2 LQKENI. The V gene end was trimmed by 6 bases and the J gene end by 7 bases; junction bases not matched to a gene: 10. The CDR3 contains 15 residues. This CDR3 is CASSGATGGGQPQHF. The CDR3 DNA sequence: TGTGCCAGCTCTGGGGCCACAGGGGGCGGACAGCCCCAGCATTTT.

V gene TRBV7-2 combines with J gene TRBJ2-3; D is possibly TRBD2 (6 bases). The germline V gene has CDR1 SGHTA and CDR2 FQGNSA. CDR3 size: 14 residues. The ends were cut back, 1 base at V and 6 bases at J, with 11 bases in the middle. CDR3 protein: CASSLDGRGDTQYF. In DNA, the CDR3 is TGTGCCAGCAGCTTAGACGGGAGAGGTGATACGCAGTATTTT. Full variable domain (outside the CDR3, taken from reference TRBV7-2 and TRBJ2-3): GAGVSQSPSNKVTEKGKDVELRCDPISGHTALYWYRQSLGQGLEFLIYFQGNSAPDKSGLPSDRFSAERTGGSVSTLTIQRTQQEDSAVYLCASSLDGRGDTQYFGPGTRLTVL.